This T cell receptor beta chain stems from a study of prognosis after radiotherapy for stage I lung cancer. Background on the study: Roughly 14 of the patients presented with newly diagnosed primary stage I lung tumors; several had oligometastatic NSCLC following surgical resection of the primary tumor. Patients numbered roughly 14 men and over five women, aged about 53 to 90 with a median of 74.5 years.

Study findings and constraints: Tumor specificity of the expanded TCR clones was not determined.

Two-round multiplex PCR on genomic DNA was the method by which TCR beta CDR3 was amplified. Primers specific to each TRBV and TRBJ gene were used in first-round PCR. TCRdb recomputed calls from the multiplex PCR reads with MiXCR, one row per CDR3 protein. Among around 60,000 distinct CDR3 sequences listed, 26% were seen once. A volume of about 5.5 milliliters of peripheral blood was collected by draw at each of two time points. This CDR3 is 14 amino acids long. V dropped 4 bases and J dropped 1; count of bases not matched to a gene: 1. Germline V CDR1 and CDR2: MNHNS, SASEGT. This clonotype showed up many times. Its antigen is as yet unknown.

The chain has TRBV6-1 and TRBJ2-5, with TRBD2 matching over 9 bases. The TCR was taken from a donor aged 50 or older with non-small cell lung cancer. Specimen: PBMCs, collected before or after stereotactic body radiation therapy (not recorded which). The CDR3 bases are TGTGCCAGCAGTGGAGCGGGGGGCCAAGAGACCCAGTACTTC. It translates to CASSGAGGQETQYF.